Listed below are T cell receptor beta chains from one sample, sequenced in a study of blood T cell repertoires in COVID-19. Repertoires were generated with immunoSEQ multiplex PCR, while TCRdb's copy carries only in-frame clones and drops some. The sample has about 170,000 clones, 85% seen once; the top ten hold under 4%. Sequenced material: peripheral blood. Receptors were obtained from a human donor with acute or convalescent COVID-19. The donor label of this sample is uncertain. Both conserved end residues are part of each CDR3. D genes are given only for firm matches. Only some rows state a clone size, as once, few, many or a class for expanded clones.

d_call j_call clone_size v_call cdr3_nt cdr3_aa
NA TRBJ1-5 few TRBV5-1 TGCGCCAGCAGCTTGGACGCAGGGGTCAATCAGCCCCAGCATTTT CASSLDAGVNQPQHF
NA TRBJ2-5 NA TRBV3-1/TRBV3-2 TGTGCCAGCCGGTACCAAGAGACCCAGTACTTC CASRYQETQYF
NA TRBJ1-2 NA TRBV2 TGTGCCAGCAGTGAAGGGAGGGGCGCACTCTATGGCTACACCTTC CASSEGRGALYGYTF
NA TRBJ1-3 NA TRBV3-1/TRBV3-2 TGTGCCAGCAGCCAAGGGGCGAACACCATATATTTT CASSQGANTIYF
NA TRBJ2-3 NA TRBV18 TGTGCCAGCTCATCCGCTAGCGACGCAGATACGCAGTATTTT CASSSASDADTQYF
TRBD1 TRBJ1-5 NA TRBV9 TGTGCCAGCAGCGTCGGGACAGGAGACAATCAGCCCCAGCATTTT CASSVGTGDNQPQHF
NA TRBJ1-5 NA TRBV30 TGTGCCTGGAGTGTAAGTCGGGATCAGCCCCAGCATTTT CAWSVSRDQPQHF
TRBD1 TRBJ1-5 once TRBV19 TGTGCCAGTAGTTACCACAGGGGAAGCAATCAGCCCCAGCATTTT CASSYHRGSNQPQHF
NA TRBJ1-6 NA TRBV29-1 TGCAGCGTGGGAGGGACCCCTAATTCACCCCTCCACTTT CSVGGTPNSPLHF
NA TRBJ1-5 NA TRBV6-5 TGTGCCAGCAGTTCGGGGAATCAGCCCCAGCATTTT CASSSGNQPQHF
NA TRBJ2-1 NA TRBV24-1 TGTGCCACCAGTGTCGGGGGGCAGGTAAATGAGCAGTTCTTC CATSVGGQVNEQFF
TRBD1 TRBJ1-2 NA TRBV13 TGTGCCAGCAGCCCTGGGCAGGGGGCGGGTGGCTACACCTTC CASSPGQGAGGYTF
NA TRBJ1-5 NA TRBV10-1 TGCGCCAGCATTACGATAGTCAGGAACCATAGCAATCAGCCCCAGCATTTT CASITIVRNHSNQPQHF
NA TRBJ1-2 NA TRBV4-1 TGCGCCAGCAGCCAAGATGAGGGTTTCTATGGCTACACCTTC CASSQDEGFYGYTF
TRBD1 TRBJ1-2 NA TRBV6-2/TRBV6-3 TGTGCCAGCAGTGGCCCGGGACAGCGACCTAACTATGGCTACACCTTC CASSGPGQRPNYGYTF
NA TRBJ2-7 few TRBV7-9 TGTGCCAGCAGCTTAAAGGGGTACGAGCAGTACTTC CASSLKGYEQYF
TRBD1 TRBJ2-3 NA TRBV18 TGTGCCAGCTCCCAAGCGACAGGGAGCACAGATACGCAGTATTTT CASSQATGSTDTQYF
NA TRBJ1-4 NA TRBV2 TGTGCCAGCATCGGCAGGGGTACTGAAAAACTGTTTTTT CASIGRGTEKLFF
TRBD1 TRBJ1-5 NA TRBV19 TGTGCCAGTAGTACACCGGGACAGGGGGCGCGGCAGCCCCAGCATTTT CASSTPGQGARQPQHF
NA TRBJ2-2 NA TRBV20-1 TGCAGTGCTAGTTCTCCCGGGAGAAACACCGGGGAGCTGTTTTTT CSASSPGRNTGELFF
TRBD2 TRBJ2-7 few TRBV4-2 TGTGCCAGCAGTTGGCAGCGGGGTTCCTACGAGCAGTACTTC CASSWQRGSYEQYF
NA TRBJ2-7 NA TRBV5-6 TGTGCCAGCAGCTTGGGTGTAGGGGTTGGGTACGAGCAGTACTTC CASSLGVGVGYEQYF
NA TRBJ1-1 NA TRBV5-6 TGTGCCAGCAGCTTGGCCAGGGACACTGAAGCTTTCTTT CASSLARDTEAFF
NA TRBJ2-7 NA TRBV7-2 TGTGCCAGCAGCTTAGGGTCCACAGCCACCTACGAGCAGTACTTC CASSLGSTATYEQYF
NA TRBJ1-6 NA TRBV5-1 TGCGCCAGCAGCCCCGAGCTAAATAGCAATTCACCCCTCCACTTT CASSPELNSNSPLHF
NA TRBJ1-1 once TRBV14 TGTGCCAGCAGCCTCCACGCGGGGCCGGCCACTGAAGCTTTCTTT CASSLHAGPATEAFF
TRBD1 TRBJ1-2 NA TRBV6-8 TGTGCCAGCGAGTTAGGGACAGGGAACCCCAGTCGCCTGGGGCCCCCTAGTTATGGCTACACCTTC CASELGTGNPSRLGPPSYGYTF
NA TRBJ2-7 NA TRBV19 TGTGCCAGTAGCCCCCGAGGGCTGAAAGCCTACGAGCAGTACTTC CASSPRGLKAYEQYF
NA TRBJ1-6 NA TRBV5-5 TGTGCCAGCAGCTTAACCTACAGGGCCCCCCTCCACTTT CASSLTYRAPLHF
TRBD1 TRBJ1-6 NA TRBV5-1 TGCGCCAGCAGCGTACAACCACAGGGGGCTCTCCCGTTGCCCCTCCACTTT CASSVQPQGALPLPLHF
TRBD1 TRBJ2-5 NA TRBV27 TGTGCCAGCAGTCCCGGGACAGTGTACCAAGAGACCCAGTACTTC CASSPGTVYQETQYF
NA TRBJ1-1 NA TRBV7-9 TGTGCCAGCAGCTTAGAATCAAGCAGGATGAACACTGAAGCTTTCTTT CASSLESSRMNTEAFF
NA TRBJ1-2 NA TRBV4-1 TGCGCCAGCAGCCGACTGGAAGCTAACTATGGCTACACCTTC CASSRLEANYGYTF
NA TRBJ1-4 NA TRBV6-5 TGTGCCAGCAGTCCCGAAGGGGCAACTAATGAAAAACTGTTTTTT CASSPEGATNEKLFF
TRBD1 TRBJ1-5 NA TRBV6-2/TRBV6-3 TGTGCCAGCAGTTACCTCCGGGACAGGGGGCCACGGCCCCAGCATTTT CASSYLRDRGPRPQHF